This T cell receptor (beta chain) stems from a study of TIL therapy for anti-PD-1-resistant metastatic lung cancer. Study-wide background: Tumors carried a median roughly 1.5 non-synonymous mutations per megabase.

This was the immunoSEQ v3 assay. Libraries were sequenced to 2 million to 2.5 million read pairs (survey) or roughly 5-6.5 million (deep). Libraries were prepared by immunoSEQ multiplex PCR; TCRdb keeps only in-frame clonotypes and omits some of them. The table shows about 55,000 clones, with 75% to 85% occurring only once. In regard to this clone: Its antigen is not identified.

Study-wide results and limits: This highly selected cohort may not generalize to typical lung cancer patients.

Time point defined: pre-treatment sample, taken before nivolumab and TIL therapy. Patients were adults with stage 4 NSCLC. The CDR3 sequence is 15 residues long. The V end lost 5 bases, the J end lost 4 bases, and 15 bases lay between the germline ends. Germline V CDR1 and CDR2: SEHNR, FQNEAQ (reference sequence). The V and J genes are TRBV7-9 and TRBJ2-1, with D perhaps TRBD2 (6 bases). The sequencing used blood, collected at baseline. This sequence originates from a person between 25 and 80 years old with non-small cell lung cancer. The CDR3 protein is CASSGVDYSYNEQFF. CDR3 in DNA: TGTGCCAGCAGCGGGGTGGACTACTCTTACAATGAGCAGTTCTTC.